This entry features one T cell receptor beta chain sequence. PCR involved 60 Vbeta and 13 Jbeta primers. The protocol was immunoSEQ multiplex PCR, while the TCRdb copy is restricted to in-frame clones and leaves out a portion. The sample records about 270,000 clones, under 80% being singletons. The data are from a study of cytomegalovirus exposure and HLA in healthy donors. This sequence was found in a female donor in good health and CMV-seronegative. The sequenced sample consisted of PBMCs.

The CDR3 DNA reads TGTGCCAGCAGTTTACAGGGCTGGCCCTACGAGCAGTACTTC. Translated, it gives CASSLQGWPYEQYF. The chain has TRBV6-1 and TRBJ2-7; D perhaps matches TRBD1 (6 bases). V dropped 5 bases and J dropped 2 bases, with 13 bases sitting between them. Looked up from germline, CDR1 is MNHNS and CDR2 is SASEGT. The CDR3 length is 14 residues.